The rows below give T cell receptor beta chains drawn from one sample of a study of blood T cell repertoires in COVID-19. Repertoires were generated with immunoSEQ multiplex PCR, while TCRdb's copy carries only in-frame clones and drops some. The sample records over 150,000 clones, approximately 82% being singletons. Specimen: peripheral blood. These receptors were obtained from a woman in her seventies who had recovered from COVID-19. Both conserved end residues are part of each CDR3. A D gene is named only where the DNA matches it firmly. The listing skips clone size in some rows; elsewhere it reads once, few, many or a size class.

clone_size j_call d_call v_call cdr3_nt cdr3_aa
NA TRBJ2-7 TRBD1 TRBV27 TGTGCCAGCAGTTCCACTACCGGGACAGTAGTGCGGTACTTC CASSSTTGTVVRYF
NA TRBJ2-7 NA TRBV21-1 TGTGCCAGCAGCAAGGGACAGGGAGGAGACGAGCAGTACTTC CASSKGQGGDEQYF
NA TRBJ2-7 NA TRBV10-3 TGTGCCATCACCAGGACTGATTCCGGCGAGCAGTACTTC CAITRTDSGEQYF
NA TRBJ2-1 NA TRBV24-1 TGTGCCACCAGTTCCGACACCGACGATGAGCAGTTCTTC CATSSDTDDEQFF
NA TRBJ1-3 TRBD1 TRBV5-1 TGCGCCAGCAGCTTGTTCGGACAGGGTGGAGGAAACACCATATATTTT CASSLFGQGGGNTIYF
few TRBJ2-5 NA TRBV29-1 TGCAGCGTTGGGGGAGCGACAGGGAGGGAGACCCAGTACTTC CSVGGATGRETQYF
NA TRBJ1-4 NA TRBV21-1 TGTGCCAGCAGCAACCCGGGCAGGGGAGCTAGGACTAATGAAAAACTGTTTTTT CASSNPGRGARTNEKLFF
NA TRBJ2-3 NA TRBV7-9 TGTGCCAGCAGCATCGGACTTCCGATCGTTGATACGCAGTATTTT CASSIGLPIVDTQYF
NA TRBJ2-7 NA TRBV7-2 TGTGCCAGCAGCTTAGCTGCCCAGGGGAGCGCCTACGAGCAGTACTTC CASSLAAQGSAYEQYF
NA TRBJ2-7 NA TRBV7-3 TGTGCCAGCACCGCAGGTCGCAGGGGCGGAACCTACGAGCAGTACTTC CASTAGRRGGTYEQYF
few TRBJ2-1 NA TRBV9 TGTGCCAGCAGCGCGACCCTGGGACAGGGCGGCGAGCGGCCGGGGGGGCATGAGCAGTTCTTC CASSATLGQGGERPGGHEQFF
NA TRBJ1-2 NA TRBV30 TGTGCCTGGAGGGCTCGGGGGGCAAGCTATGGCTACACCTTC CAWRARGASYGYTF
NA TRBJ2-1 TRBD2 TRBV6-4 TGTGCCAGCAGTGACCACCGCGGGACTAGACGACCCAATGAGCAGTTCTTC CASSDHRGTRRPNEQFF
few TRBJ1-2 TRBD1 TRBV11-1 TGTGCCAGCAGCCCTGACAGGGGCTGGGGCTACACCTTC CASSPDRGWGYTF
NA TRBJ1-2 NA TRBV15 TGTGCCATCCGAGACACCGGCTATGGCTACACCTTC CAIRDTGYGYTF
once TRBJ2-2 TRBD1 TRBV5-4 TGTGCCAGCAGCTCCGCCCGGACAGGAACGAACACCGGGGAGCTGTTTTTT CASSSARTGTNTGELFF
few TRBJ1-5 TRBD1 TRBV7-9 TGTGCCAGCAGCTCCGGGACAGGTCAGCCCCAGCATTTT CASSSGTGQPQHF
NA TRBJ1-3 TRBD1 TRBV5-1 TGCGCCAGCAGCCAAGGACAGGGCGGCGACACCATATATTTT CASSQGQGGDTIYF